This TCR beta chain was captured by sequencing in a study of blood T cell repertoires in COVID-19. The assay was immunoSEQ multiplex PCR, and TCRdb's table has in-frame clones only and misses some. The sample lists approximately 150,000 clones; about 83% were seen once. This CDR3 has 16 amino acids. The V and J ends lost 4 bases and 10 bases, in that order; junction bases with no gene match: 11. Germline V gene sequence: CDR1 MNHNS, CDR2 SASEGT. Specimen: peripheral blood. This clonotype was sampled from a man aged 50 or older with acute or convalescent COVID-19. This chain links TRBV6-1 with TRBJ1-6; 9 nucleotides line up with TRBD1. DNA for the CDR3: TGTGCCAGCAGTGGTGACAGGGGGAATAGGGAGTCACCCCTCCACTTT. Protein sequence: CASSGDRGNRESPLHF.